The 25 T cell receptor beta chains presented below share a single source sample, sequenced in a study of cytomegalovirus exposure and HLA in healthy donors. Use of 60 Vbeta and 13 Jbeta primers characterized the PCR. The method was immunoSEQ multiplex PCR; TCRdb's version includes in-frame clones alone and lacks a portion of them. The profile shows 45,000 to 65,000 clones, 72% of them singletons. The sequenced sample was PBMCs. These receptor sequences come from a woman between 50 and 59 years old in good health and CMV-seropositive.

The chain recombines TRBV12-5 with TRBJ2-3; TRBD1 matches at 7 bases. Looked up from germline, CDR1 is LGHNT and CDR2 is FRNRAP. With 5 bases clipped from V and 1 base from J, the junction kept 6 bases outside the gene matches. The CDR3 is made up of 15 amino acids. In DNA, the CDR3 is TGTGCTAGTGGTCTAGGACAGGACCGCACAGATACGCAGTATTTT. Protein sequence: CASGLGQDRTDTQYF.

The chain combines TRBV6-5 with TRBJ2-1; 8 nucleotides align to TRBD2. V lost 4 bases, J lost 8 bases, and 13 bases stayed unmatched. The CDR3 extends over 16 amino acids. Germline values: CDR1 MNHEY, CDR2 SVGAGI. CDR3 amino acids: CASSSVASGRKDEQFF. CDR3 DNA sequence: TGTGCCAGCAGTTCCGTCGCGAGCGGGAGAAAAGATGAGCAGTTCTTC.

The chain couples TRBV18 to TRBJ1-1, with 12 bases lining up with TRBD1. In germline, CDR1 is KGHSH, CDR2 LQKENI. The CDR3 extends over 19 amino acids. The ends lost 4 bases at V and 0 bases at J; junction bases unmatched: 12. The chain's CDR3 is CASSLTGQGAPPMNTEAFF. The CDR3 coding sequence is TGTGCCAGCTCACTAACGGGACAGGGGGCCCCTCCAATGAACACTGAAGCTTTCTTT.

The chain joins TRBV7-9 to TRBJ1-2, with D possibly TRBD1 on 6 matching bases. Germline lookup yields CDR1 SEHNR and CDR2 FQNEAQ (reference sequence). This CDR3 contains 12 residues. V was pared by 4 bases and J by 4 bases, with 7 bases between. CDR3 sequence reads: CASSWGLYGYTF. CDR3 coding DNA: TGTGCCAGCAGCTGGGGGCTCTATGGCTACACCTTC.

The chain links TRBV5-4 to TRBJ2-7; 8 bases map to TRBD2. The V and J ends lost 1 base and 3 bases, in that order; junction bases with no gene match: 3. This CDR3 region has 14 residues. CDR1 and CDR2 (germline): SGHNT, YYREEE (reference sequence). CDR3 amino acids: CASSLSAGGYEQYF. The CDR3 DNA follows: TGTGCCAGCAGCTTGTCGGCGGGAGGCTACGAGCAGTACTTC.

This clone has more than one count but fewer than ten. The chain couples TRBV5-1 to TRBJ2-3, with 13 bases fitting TRBD2. CDR3 length: 16 amino acids. CDR1 is SGHRS and CDR2 is YFSETQ in the germline V gene. Trimming took 4 bases from V and 2 from J; bases not matched to a gene: 4. CDR3 protein: CASSIGLAGVTDTQYF. The CDR3, as DNA: TGCGCCAGCAGCATCGGACTAGCGGGGGTCACAGATACGCAGTATTTT.

The genes are TRBV21-1 and TRBJ1-6. TRBV21-1 is recorded as a pseudogene. This CDR3 has 13 residues. The CDR3 spells CASSKALASPLHF. CDR3 coding DNA: TGTGCCAGCAGCAAGGCCTTAGCCTCACCCCTCCACTTT.

The CDR3 DNA is TGTGCCAGCAGCGCCTGTCTCGGTGAAAAACTGTTTTTT. Protein product: CASSACLGEKLFF. The chain couples TRBV21-1 to TRBJ1-4. TRBV21-1 is a listed pseudogene. The CDR3 totals 13 residues.

The chain employs TRBV7-8 and TRBJ2-7; the match to TRBD2 covers 8 bases. The germline gives CDR1 SGHVS, CDR2 FQNEAQ. CDR3 length equals 16 residues. Trimming removed 5 bases from V and 5 bases from J; junction bases left unmatched: 14. The CDR3 DNA sequence: TGTGCCAGCAGCGAGGGACTAGTTTTGGGTATAGACGAGCAGTACTTC. Its translation: CASSEGLVLGIDEQYF.

In its sample, this clone was seen many times. J is TRBJ2-1 and V is TRBV4-2; TRBD2 matches at 11 bases. Germline CDR1 reads LGHNA; CDR2 reads YNFKEQ. The length of the CDR3 is 16 residues. With 0 bases clipped from V and 7 bases from J, the junction kept 5 bases outside the gene matches. The CDR3 nucleotides are TGTGCCAGCAGCCAAGATCCACTAGCGGGAGTAAATGAGCAGTTCTTC. The encoded protein is CASSQDPLAGVNEQFF.

The chain joins TRBV25-1 to TRBJ2-3, with TRBD2 matching over 10 bases. The CDR3 is 17 residues long. V shed 3 bases, J shed 2 bases, and the junction held 8 bases outside the gene matches. The V gene's germline CDR1 is MGHDK and CDR2 SYGVNS. The CDR3 loop is CASSDLTSGRATDTQYF. The CDR3 nucleotides are TGTGCCAGCAGTGACTTAACGAGCGGGAGGGCCACAGATACGCAGTATTTT.

This clone showed up just a few times. The J gene is TRBJ2-1, the V gene TRBV18; possible D gene TRBD2, 6 bases. V was cut by 6 bases and J by 4 bases, with 22 bases left in between. Germline CDR1 is KGHSH and CDR2 is LQKENI. The CDR3 runs to 17 residues. CDR3 amino acids: CASSAVGGKGIYNEQFF. CDR3 sequence (DNA): TGTGCCAGCTCCGCAGTAGGAGGGAAGGGGATATACAATGAGCAGTTCTTC.

The J gene is TRBJ1-2, the V gene TRBV29-1; 8 bases are shared with TRBD1. Germline-derived CDR1 and CDR2 are SQVTM and ANQGSEA. The CDR3 runs 13 residues. V lost 4 bases to trimming and J lost 0 bases; unmatched junction nucleotides: 1. CDR3 amino acids: CSVGDRTNYGYTF. CDR3 bases: TGCAGCGTTGGGGACAGGACTAACTATGGCTACACCTTC.

The chain recombines TRBV27 with TRBJ1-1, with D tentatively TRBD1 (5 bases). Germline CDR1 and CDR2: MNHEY and SMNVEV (reference sequence). Trimming took off 3 bases at V and 1 base at J, with 6 bases between the two ends. The CDR3 has 13 residues. The chain's CDR3 is CASSFGQNTEAFF. CDR3 nucleotides: TGTGCCAGCAGTTTCGGACAGAACACTGAAGCTTTCTTT.

The V call is TRBV28, the J call TRBJ1-1; 8 nucleotides line up with TRBD1. Germline V gene lookup returns CDR1 MDHEN and CDR2 SYDVKM. The ends lost 3 bases at V and 4 bases at J; junction bases unmatched: 7. CDR3 length equals 15 residues. This chain's CDR3 is CASSLTGVGFTEAFF. In DNA, the CDR3 is TGTGCCAGCAGTTTGACAGGGGTGGGATTCACTGAAGCTTTCTTT.

The chain has TRBV6-5 and TRBJ1-6; the match to TRBD1 covers 10 bases. The germline V gene encodes CDR1 MNHEY and CDR2 SVGAGI. This CDR3 is 15 amino acids long. V shed 6 bases, J shed 4 bases, and the junction held 3 bases outside the gene matches. For the CDR3, the DNA is TGTGCCAGCAGGGGACAGGGGAATTATAATTCACCCCTCCACTTT. It codes for CASRGQGNYNSPLHF.

A single count supports this clone. This rearrangement joins TRBV6-1 to TRBJ1-2, with a possible D match to TRBD1 (5 bases). Germline V gene data show CDR1 as MNHNS and CDR2 as SASEGT. V was cut by 1 base and J by 5 bases, with 8 bases left in between. The CDR3 length is 13 residues. For the CDR3, the DNA is TGTGCCAGCAGTGAAGGGGGGGGTTATGGCTACACCTTC. This translates into CASSEGGGYGYTF.

This CDR3 reads CASSSGGQGTEKLFF. CDR3 nucleotides: TGTGCCAGCAGTTCCGGAGGACAGGGGACTGAAAAACTGTTTTTT. The gene calls are TRBV28 and TRBJ1-4, with 9 nucleotides matching TRBD1. This CDR3 has 15 residues. J was trimmed by 7 bases and V by 4 bases; bases with no gene match: 7. Germline CDR1 MDHEN, CDR2 SYDVKM.

The sample holds a few counts of this clone. This chain joins TRBV5-6 and TRBJ1-5; 9 nucleotides line up with TRBD1. Germline loops: CDR1 SGHDT, CDR2 YYEEEE. The trim removed 6 bases at V and 7 bases at J, leaving 11 bases unmatched. The CDR3 runs to 15 residues. DNA of the CDR3: TGTGCCAGCACCCTTGGGACAGGGCCAAACCAGCCCCAGCATTTT. The encoded protein is CASTLGTGPNQPQHF.

The rearrangement uses TRBV5-1 and TRBJ1-1, with D maybe TRBD1 (5 bases). V was trimmed by 9 bases and J by 3 bases, leaving 18 bases between them. Per the germline V gene, CDR1 is SGHRS and CDR2 is YFSETQ. This CDR3 has 14 residues. The CDR3 loop is CATRRGDLYTEAFF. The DNA of the CDR3 is TGCGCCACCCGACGGGGGGACTTATACACTGAAGCTTTCTTT.

Remarks on this clone: Other nucleotide sequences from this sample produce the same CDR3. The rearrangement links TRBV5-1 to TRBJ2-3; D may be TRBD1 (6 bases). Germline CDR1 reads SGHRS; CDR2 reads YFSETQ. This CDR3 is built from 14 residues. V was trimmed by 5 bases and J by 2 bases, leaving 12 bases between them. The CDR3 sequence: CASRKQGSTDTQYF. CDR3 DNA: TGCGCCAGCAGAAAACAGGGCTCCACAGATACGCAGTATTTT.

This chain uses TRBV18 with TRBJ2-7; D remains ambiguous. CDR1 and CDR2 from the germline V gene are KGHSH and LQKENI. With 5 bases removed from V and 6 bases from J, the gap between germline ends came to 20 bases. The CDR3 is 15 amino acids. The CDR3 bases are TGTGCCAGCTCAGGTACAGAGTTAACTTCCGGCGAGCAGTACTTC. Residues: CASSGTELTSGEQYF.

This chain joins TRBV5-1 and TRBJ2-3; no definite D call. Per the germline V gene, CDR1 is SGHRS and CDR2 is YFSETQ. V was shortened by 2 bases and J by 1 base, with 5 bases between the two germline ends. The CDR3 loop spans 13 amino acids. CDR3 coding DNA: TGCGCCAGCAGCTTTCCAGGCACAGATACGCAGTATTTT. Translating it yields CASSFPGTDTQYF.

V gene TRBV7-8 combines with J gene TRBJ1-1; 9 nucleotides match TRBD1. V was clipped by 3 bases and J by 4 bases; unmatched bases: 0. The germline V gene encodes CDR1 SGHVS and CDR2 FQNEAQ. The CDR3 extends over 13 amino acids. This chain's CDR3 is CASSLTGGTEAFF. CDR3 coding DNA: TGTGCCAGCAGCTTGACAGGGGGCACTGAAGCTTTCTTT.

This sequence joins TRBV27 and TRBJ1-4; D possibly corresponds to TRBD1 (5 bases). V lost 6 bases, J lost 5 bases, and 13 bases lay in between. The CDR3 spans 14 residues. CDR1 is MNHEY, CDR2 SMNVEV, per germline (reference sequence). The CDR3 nucleotides read TGTGCCAGCAGCCCCGGCAGGGTAAATGAAAAACTGTTTTTT. As protein: CASSPGRVNEKLFF.